These T cell receptor beta chains were read from a single sample in a study of T cells after yellow fever vaccination. TCRdb re-called the 5' RACE reads through MiXCR, storing one row per CDR3 protein. The table records approximately 300,000 distinct CDR3 sequences, 10% to 15% of them present only once. Source: CD4+ T cells sorted from PBMCs, taken 45 days after the yellow fever booster vaccination. Every receptor here comes from a man aged 25 to 40 who received the YFV17D yellow fever vaccine. CDR3s include the opening cysteine and the closing phenylalanine or tryptophan. Fields, in order: CDR3 protein, CDR3 DNA, clone size, V gene, D gene, CDR3 length, J gene. D genes are given only for firm matches. The listing skips clone size in some rows; elsewhere it reads once, few, many or a size class.

CDR3aa: CASSYRDNGGYTF
CDR3nt: TGTGCCAGCAGTTACCGGGACAATGGAGGCTACACCTTC
abundance: NA
v_gene: TRBV12-3/TRBV12-4
d_gene: NA
len: 13
j_gene: TRBJ1-2

CDR3aa: CAISERVAGGNEQFF
CDR3nt: TGTGCCATCAGTGAGAGGGTAGCGGGAGGGAATGAGCAGTTCTTC
abundance: few
v_gene: TRBV10-3
d_gene: TRBD2
len: 15
j_gene: TRBJ2-1

CDR3aa: CASSFYSGNTDTQYF
CDR3nt: TGTGCCAGCAGCTTCTACAGCGGGAACACAGATACGCAGTATTTT
abundance: NA
v_gene: TRBV7-9
d_gene: TRBD2
len: 15
j_gene: TRBJ2-3

CDR3aa: CATSRGGTGGYEQYF
CDR3nt: TGTGCCACCAGCAGAGGTGGGACGGGAGGCTACGAGCAGTACTTC
abundance: few
v_gene: TRBV15
d_gene: TRBD2
len: 15
j_gene: TRBJ2-7

CDR3aa: CASTLSRAQGAHEQYF
CDR3nt: TGTGCCAGCACCCTATCTAGGGCTCAGGGGGCTCACGAGCAGTACTTC
abundance: NA
v_gene: TRBV7-2
d_gene: TRBD1
len: 16
j_gene: TRBJ2-7

CDR3aa: CASSYTGESGYTF
CDR3nt: TGTGCCAGCAGTTATACAGGGGAGAGTGGCTACACCTTC
abundance: few
v_gene: TRBV6-6
d_gene: TRBD1
len: 13
j_gene: TRBJ1-2

CDR3aa: CASSYISGSTSTDTQYF
CDR3nt: TGTGCCAGCAGCTACATTAGCGGGTCAACTAGCACAGATACGCAGTATTTT
abundance: NA
v_gene: TRBV7-6
d_gene: TRBD2
len: 17
j_gene: TRBJ2-3

CDR3aa: CASSPRAGANVLTF
CDR3nt: TGCGCCAGCAGCCCTCGGGCTGGGGCCAACGTCCTGACTTTC
abundance: few
v_gene: TRBV5-1
d_gene: NA
len: 14
j_gene: TRBJ2-6

CDR3aa: CASSLPARAGETQYF
CDR3nt: TGTGCCAGCAGTCTTCCGGCGCGGGCCGGGGAGACCCAGTACTTC
abundance: NA
v_gene: TRBV12-3/TRBV12-4
d_gene: NA
len: 15
j_gene: TRBJ2-5

CDR3aa: CSAKQGGGSTDTQYF
CDR3nt: TGCAGTGCAAAACAGGGTGGGGGGAGCACAGATACGCAGTATTTT
abundance: NA
v_gene: TRBV20-1
d_gene: NA
len: 15
j_gene: TRBJ2-3

CDR3aa: CASSPPGTGPYEQYF
CDR3nt: TGTGCCAGCAGCCCACCCGGGACAGGACCCTACGAGCAGTACTTC
abundance: few
v_gene: TRBV7-9
d_gene: TRBD1
len: 15
j_gene: TRBJ2-7

CDR3aa: CASSRGGKTQYF
CDR3nt: TGTGCCAGCAGCCGGGGCGGGAAGACCCAGTACTTC
abundance: few
v_gene: TRBV11-2
d_gene: NA
len: 12
j_gene: TRBJ2-5

CDR3aa: CASSSLGSGDEQYF
CDR3nt: TGTGCCAGCAGCTCTCTCGGGAGTGGCGACGAGCAGTACTTC
abundance: NA
v_gene: TRBV13
d_gene: NA
len: 14
j_gene: TRBJ2-7

CDR3aa: CASSSLRDSGANVLTF
CDR3nt: TGTGCCAGCAGTTCGCTCCGGGACTCTGGGGCCAACGTCCTGACTTTC
abundance: few
v_gene: TRBV12-3/TRBV12-4
d_gene: NA
len: 16
j_gene: TRBJ2-6

CDR3aa: CSVSLLWNTGELFF
CDR3nt: TGCAGCGTCTCCCTCCTCTGGAACACCGGGGAGCTGTTTTTT
abundance: NA
v_gene: TRBV29-1
d_gene: NA
len: 14
j_gene: TRBJ2-2

CDR3aa: CASSPASDSYEQYF
CDR3nt: TGCGCCAGCAGTCCGGCTAGCGACTCCTACGAGCAGTACTTC
abundance: NA
v_gene: TRBV5-1
d_gene: NA
len: 14
j_gene: TRBJ2-7

CDR3aa: CASSPTTGTVLSYEQYF
CDR3nt: TGTGCCAGCAGCCCCACAACAGGAACAGTCCTCTCCTACGAGCAGTACTTC
abundance: few
v_gene: TRBV5-6
d_gene: NA
len: 17
j_gene: TRBJ2-7

CDR3aa: CASSLGTSGTAETQYF
CDR3nt: TGCGCCAGCAGCCTAGGGACTAGCGGGACTGCAGAGACCCAGTACTTC
abundance: NA
v_gene: TRBV5-1
d_gene: TRBD2
len: 16
j_gene: TRBJ2-5

CDR3aa: CSAPGQQNTGELFF
CDR3nt: TGCAGTGCGCCTGGACAGCAGAACACCGGGGAGCTGTTTTTT
abundance: few
v_gene: TRBV20-1
d_gene: NA
len: 14
j_gene: TRBJ2-2

CDR3aa: CASSGQNPSSYNEQFF
CDR3nt: TGTGCCAGCAGTGGACAGAACCCGAGCTCCTACAATGAGCAGTTCTTC
abundance: NA
v_gene: TRBV6-1
d_gene: NA
len: 16
j_gene: TRBJ2-1

CDR3aa: CATTDRATGAGINNEQFF
CDR3nt: TGTGCCACCACCGACCGGGCGACAGGGGCCGGGATAAACAATGAGCAGTTCTTC
abundance: few
v_gene: TRBV15
d_gene: TRBD1
len: 18
j_gene: TRBJ2-1

CDR3aa: CASSRGIAYEQYF
CDR3nt: TGCGCCAGCAGCAGGGGCATCGCCTACGAGCAGTACTTC
abundance: NA
v_gene: TRBV5-1
d_gene: NA
len: 13
j_gene: TRBJ2-7

CDR3aa: CASSFRTGYGEQFF
CDR3nt: TGTGCCAGTAGTTTCCGGACAGGGTATGGTGAGCAGTTCTTC
abundance: few
v_gene: TRBV19
d_gene: TRBD1
len: 14
j_gene: TRBJ2-1

CDR3aa: CSASVPSHIDEQYF
CDR3nt: TGCAGTGCTAGCGTCCCTAGTCATATCGACGAGCAGTACTTC
abundance: few
v_gene: TRBV20-1
d_gene: NA
len: 14
j_gene: TRBJ2-7

CDR3aa: CASSLGSGSLGEQFF
CDR3nt: TGTGCCAGCAGCTTGGGTAGCGGGAGTTTGGGTGAGCAGTTCTTC
abundance: NA
v_gene: TRBV7-9
d_gene: TRBD2
len: 15
j_gene: TRBJ2-1

CDR3aa: CASSNPGRAGYTF
CDR3nt: TGTGCCAGCAGCAATCCGGGGAGAGCTGGCTACACCTTC
abundance: few
v_gene: TRBV6-5
d_gene: NA
len: 13
j_gene: TRBJ1-2

CDR3aa: CASSLKTSGSWEQYF
CDR3nt: TGTGCCAGCAGCTTAAAAACTAGCGGGAGTTGGGAGCAGTACTTC
abundance: few
v_gene: TRBV7-2
d_gene: TRBD2
len: 15
j_gene: TRBJ2-7

CDR3aa: CASSLAPGRVNEQFF
CDR3nt: TGTGCCAGCAGCTTAGCCCCCGGGCGGGTCAATGAGCAGTTCTTC
abundance: few
v_gene: TRBV11-3
d_gene: NA
len: 15
j_gene: TRBJ2-1

CDR3aa: CASSWPGQSYEQYF
CDR3nt: TGTGCCAGCAGCTGGCCGGGACAGTCCTACGAGCAGTACTTC
abundance: NA
v_gene: TRBV5-6
d_gene: TRBD1
len: 14
j_gene: TRBJ2-7

CDR3aa: CASSQGLARERFHEQFF
CDR3nt: TGCGCCAGCAGCCAAGGGTTGGCGCGGGAGAGGTTCCATGAGCAGTTCTTC
abundance: NA
v_gene: TRBV4-1
d_gene: TRBD2
len: 17
j_gene: TRBJ2-1

CDR3aa: CASSHGLAGRLFF
CDR3nt: TGTGCCAGCAGCCACGGACTAGCGGGTAGGCTGTTCTTC
abundance: NA
v_gene: TRBV7-8
d_gene: TRBD2
len: 13
j_gene: TRBJ2-1

CDR3aa: CASSPGGDTIYF
CDR3nt: TGTGCCAGCAGCCCCGGAGGGGACACCATATATTTT
abundance: few
v_gene: TRBV7-9
d_gene: NA
len: 12
j_gene: TRBJ1-3

CDR3aa: CASSYKWTGSYSPLHF
CDR3nt: TGTGCCAGCAGTTACAAGTGGACAGGGTCATATTCACCCCTCCACTTT
abundance: NA
v_gene: TRBV6-5
d_gene: TRBD1
len: 16
j_gene: TRBJ1-6

CDR3aa: CASSQEGQGGTEAFF
CDR3nt: TGCGCCAGCAGCCAAGAGGGACAGGGAGGCACTGAAGCTTTCTTT
abundance: few
v_gene: TRBV4-3
d_gene: TRBD1
len: 15
j_gene: TRBJ1-1

CDR3aa: CASSPNLAGEGETQYF
CDR3nt: TGTGCCAGCAGTCCCAACTTAGCGGGAGAAGGAGAGACCCAGTACTTC
abundance: NA
v_gene: TRBV27
d_gene: TRBD2
len: 16
j_gene: TRBJ2-5

CDR3aa: CASTSGGSLYGYTF
CDR3nt: TGCGCCAGCACTTCAGGGGGCTCTCTCTATGGCTACACCTTC
abundance: NA
v_gene: TRBV5-1
d_gene: TRBD1
len: 14
j_gene: TRBJ1-2

CDR3aa: CSASLGGDLDTQYF
CDR3nt: TGCAGTGCTAGTTTGGGGGGAGACCTAGATACGCAGTATTTT
abundance: many
v_gene: TRBV20-1
d_gene: NA
len: 14
j_gene: TRBJ2-3

CDR3aa: CASSLSAGLRETQYF
CDR3nt: TGTGCCAGCAGCTTATCGGCAGGCCTCCGAGAGACCCAGTACTTC
abundance: few
v_gene: TRBV7-2
d_gene: NA
len: 15
j_gene: TRBJ2-5

CDR3aa: CASSSYTRNEQFF
CDR3nt: TGTGCCAGCAGCTCGTATACGAGGAATGAGCAGTTCTTC
abundance: many
v_gene: TRBV7-2
d_gene: NA
len: 13
j_gene: TRBJ2-1

CDR3aa: CASSRDRAVYDEQFF
CDR3nt: TGCGCCAGCAGCCGAGACAGGGCTGTTTACGATGAGCAGTTCTTC
abundance: few
v_gene: TRBV4-3
d_gene: TRBD1
len: 15
j_gene: TRBJ2-1

CDR3aa: CASSHDSTDTQYF
CDR3nt: TGTGCCAGCAGCCACGACTCGACAGATACGCAGTATTTT
abundance: few
v_gene: TRBV7-9
d_gene: NA
len: 13
j_gene: TRBJ2-3

CDR3aa: CSVEEGTSGRDTQYF
CDR3nt: TGCAGCGTTGAAGAGGGAACTAGCGGGAGGGATACGCAGTATTTT
abundance: few
v_gene: TRBV29-1
d_gene: TRBD2
len: 15
j_gene: TRBJ2-3

CDR3aa: CASRYTSSDTQYF
CDR3nt: TGTGCCAGCAGATACACTAGTTCCGATACGCAGTATTTT
abundance: few
v_gene: TRBV7-2
d_gene: NA
len: 13
j_gene: TRBJ2-3

CDR3aa: CASSFPGKNQPQHF
CDR3nt: TGTGCCAGCAGCTTCCCCGGGAAGAATCAGCCCCAGCATTTT
abundance: few
v_gene: TRBV5-5
d_gene: NA
len: 14
j_gene: TRBJ1-5

CDR3aa: CASSWGQGAGGTEAFF
CDR3nt: TGTGCCAGCAGCTGGGGACAGGGGGCAGGTGGTACTGAAGCTTTCTTT
abundance: many
v_gene: TRBV6-1
d_gene: TRBD1
len: 16
j_gene: TRBJ1-1

CDR3aa: CASSLRASGNNEQFF
CDR3nt: TGTGCCAGCAGTTTGAGGGCTAGCGGGAACAATGAGCAGTTCTTC
abundance: NA
v_gene: TRBV12-3/TRBV12-4
d_gene: TRBD2
len: 15
j_gene: TRBJ2-1

CDR3aa: CATERAPNTGELFF
CDR3nt: TGTGCCACGGAGAGGGCGCCTAACACCGGGGAGCTGTTTTTT
abundance: NA
v_gene: TRBV24-1
d_gene: NA
len: 14
j_gene: TRBJ2-2

CDR3aa: CASSLAGTDISPLHF
CDR3nt: TGTGCCAGCAGCTTGGCCGGGACAGATATTTCACCCCTCCACTTT
abundance: NA
v_gene: TRBV7-9
d_gene: TRBD1
len: 15
j_gene: TRBJ1-6

CDR3aa: CSASPLAGGTDTQYF
CDR3nt: TGCAGTGCTAGTCCCCTAGCGGGAGGCACAGATACGCAGTATTTT
abundance: few
v_gene: TRBV20-1
d_gene: TRBD2
len: 15
j_gene: TRBJ2-3

CDR3aa: CASSGLGTSGTDTQYF
CDR3nt: TGTGCCAGCAGTGGCCTCGGGACTAGCGGGACGGATACGCAGTATTTT
abundance: many
v_gene: TRBV12-3/TRBV12-4
d_gene: TRBD2
len: 16
j_gene: TRBJ2-3

CDR3aa: CASSQVRPDTQYF
CDR3nt: TGCGCCAGCAGCCAAGTTAGGCCAGATACGCAGTATTTT
abundance: NA
v_gene: TRBV4-3
d_gene: NA
len: 13
j_gene: TRBJ2-3

CDR3aa: CASSLVVGSSYEQYF
CDR3nt: TGTGCCAGCAGCTTAGTGGTAGGATCGTCCTACGAGCAGTACTTC
abundance: many
v_gene: TRBV7-8
d_gene: NA
len: 15
j_gene: TRBJ2-7

CDR3aa: CASSLTPGTAFGEQYF
CDR3nt: TGTGCCAGCAGCCTAACTCCCGGGACGGCATTCGGCGAGCAGTACTTC
abundance: few
v_gene: TRBV28
d_gene: NA
len: 16
j_gene: TRBJ2-7

CDR3aa: CASRLASGQGVSYEQYF
CDR3nt: TGTGCCAGCAGGCTGGCCTCGGGACAGGGGGTCTCCTACGAGCAGTACTTC
abundance: few
v_gene: TRBV7-2
d_gene: TRBD1
len: 17
j_gene: TRBJ2-7

CDR3aa: CASSLDRGFESNQPQHF
CDR3nt: TGTGCCAGCAGCTTAGACAGGGGTTTTGAAAGCAATCAGCCCCAGCATTTT
abundance: NA
v_gene: TRBV7-9
d_gene: TRBD1
len: 17
j_gene: TRBJ1-5